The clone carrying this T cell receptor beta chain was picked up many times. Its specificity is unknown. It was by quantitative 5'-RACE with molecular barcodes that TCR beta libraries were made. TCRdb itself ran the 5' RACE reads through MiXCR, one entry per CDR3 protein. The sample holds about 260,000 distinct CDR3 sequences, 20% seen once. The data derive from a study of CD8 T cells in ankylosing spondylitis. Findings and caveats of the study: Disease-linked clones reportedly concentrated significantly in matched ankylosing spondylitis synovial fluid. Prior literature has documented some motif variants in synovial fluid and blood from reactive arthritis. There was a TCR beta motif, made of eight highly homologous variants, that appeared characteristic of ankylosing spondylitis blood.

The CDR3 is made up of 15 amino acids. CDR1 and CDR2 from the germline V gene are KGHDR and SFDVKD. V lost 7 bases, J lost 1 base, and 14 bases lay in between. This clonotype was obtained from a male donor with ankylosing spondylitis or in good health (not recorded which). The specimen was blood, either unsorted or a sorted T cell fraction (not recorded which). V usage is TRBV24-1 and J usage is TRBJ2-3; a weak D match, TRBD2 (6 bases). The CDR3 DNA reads TGTGCCACCAGCCAGGGATCGGGGGGCACAGATACGCAGTATTTT. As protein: CATSQGSGGTDTQYF.